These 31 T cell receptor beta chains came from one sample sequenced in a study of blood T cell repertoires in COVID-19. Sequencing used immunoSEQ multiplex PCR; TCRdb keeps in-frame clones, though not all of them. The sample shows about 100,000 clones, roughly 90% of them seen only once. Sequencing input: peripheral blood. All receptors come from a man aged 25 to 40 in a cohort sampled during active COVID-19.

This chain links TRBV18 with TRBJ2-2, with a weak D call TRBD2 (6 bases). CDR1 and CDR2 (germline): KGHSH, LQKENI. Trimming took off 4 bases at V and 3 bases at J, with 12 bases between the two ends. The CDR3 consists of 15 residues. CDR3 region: CASSLRDSYTGELFF. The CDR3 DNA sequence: TGTGCCAGCTCACTCCGGGACTCATACACCGGGGAGCTGTTTTTT.

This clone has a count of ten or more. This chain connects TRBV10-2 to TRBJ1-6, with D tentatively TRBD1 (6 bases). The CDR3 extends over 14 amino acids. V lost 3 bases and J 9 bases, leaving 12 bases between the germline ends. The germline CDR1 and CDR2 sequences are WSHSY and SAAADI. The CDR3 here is CASSEQGESSPLHF. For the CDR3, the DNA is TGCGCCAGCAGTGAACAGGGCGAATCTTCACCCCTCCACTTT.

DNA of the CDR3: TGTGCCAGTAGTACACCTCCAGGTTCCGGAAACACCATATATTTT. Its protein product is CASSTPPGSGNTIYF. The V and J genes are TRBV19 and TRBJ1-3; D gene ambiguous. The germline V gene has CDR1 LNHDA and CDR2 SQIVND (reference sequence). This CDR3 has 15 amino acids. V was shortened by 4 bases and J by 4 bases, with 14 bases between the two germline ends.

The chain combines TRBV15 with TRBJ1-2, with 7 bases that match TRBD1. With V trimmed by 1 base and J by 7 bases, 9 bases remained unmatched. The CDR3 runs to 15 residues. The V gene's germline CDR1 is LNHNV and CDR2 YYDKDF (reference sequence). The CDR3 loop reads CATSRAETGFGGYTF. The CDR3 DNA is TGTGCCACCAGCAGAGCGGAGACAGGGTTCGGTGGCTACACCTTC.

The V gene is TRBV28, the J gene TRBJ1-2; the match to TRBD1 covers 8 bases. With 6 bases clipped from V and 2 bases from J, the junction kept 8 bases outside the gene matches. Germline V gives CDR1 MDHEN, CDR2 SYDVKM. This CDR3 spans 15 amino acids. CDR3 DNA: TGTGCCAGCAGACCCACAGGGGGGGGGAACTATGGCTACACCTTC. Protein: CASRPTGGGNYGYTF.

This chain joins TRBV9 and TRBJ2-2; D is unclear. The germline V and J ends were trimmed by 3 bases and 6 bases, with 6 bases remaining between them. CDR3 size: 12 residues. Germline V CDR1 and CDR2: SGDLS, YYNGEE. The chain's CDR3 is CASSGAPGELFF. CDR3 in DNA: TGTGCCAGCAGCGGAGCCCCCGGGGAGCTGTTTTTT.

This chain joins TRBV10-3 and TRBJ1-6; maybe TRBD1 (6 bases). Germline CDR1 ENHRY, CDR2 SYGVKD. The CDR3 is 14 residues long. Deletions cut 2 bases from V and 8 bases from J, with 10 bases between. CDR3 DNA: TGTGCCATCAGTGAGGGACAGCGTTATTCACCCCTCCACTTT. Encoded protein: CAISEGQRYSPLHF.

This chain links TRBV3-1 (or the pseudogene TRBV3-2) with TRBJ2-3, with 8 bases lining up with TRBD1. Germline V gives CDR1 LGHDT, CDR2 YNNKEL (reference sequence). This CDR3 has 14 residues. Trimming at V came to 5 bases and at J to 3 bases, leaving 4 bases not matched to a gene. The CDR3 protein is CASSTWTGTDTQYF. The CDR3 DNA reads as TGTGCCAGCAGCACCTGGACAGGGACAGATACGCAGTATTTT.

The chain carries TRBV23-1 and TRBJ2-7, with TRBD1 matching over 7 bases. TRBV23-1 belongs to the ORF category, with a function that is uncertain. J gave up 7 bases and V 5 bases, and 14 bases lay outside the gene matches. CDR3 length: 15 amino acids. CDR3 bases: TGCGCCAGCAGTGGGGTAACAGGGGCTTTCGGGGAGCAGTACTTC. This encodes CASSGVTGAFGEQYF.

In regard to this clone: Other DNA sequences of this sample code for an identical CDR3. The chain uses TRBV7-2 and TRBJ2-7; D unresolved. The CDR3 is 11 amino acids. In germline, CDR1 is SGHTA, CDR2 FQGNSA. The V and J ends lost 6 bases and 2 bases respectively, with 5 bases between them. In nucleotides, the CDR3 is TGTGCCAGCAGTCCAGCCTACGAGCAGTACTTC. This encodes CASSPAYEQYF.

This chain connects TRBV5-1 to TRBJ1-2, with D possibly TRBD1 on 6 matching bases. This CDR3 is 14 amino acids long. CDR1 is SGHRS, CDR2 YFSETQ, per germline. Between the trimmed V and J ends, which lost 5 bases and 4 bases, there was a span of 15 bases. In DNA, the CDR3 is TGCGCCAGCAGTCCCGGCGTACAGGGCTATGGCTACACCTTC. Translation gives CASSPGVQGYGYTF. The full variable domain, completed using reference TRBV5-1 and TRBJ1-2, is KAGVTQTPRYLIKTRGQQVTLSCSPISGHRSVSWYQQTPGQGLQFLFEYFSETQRNKGNFPGRFSGRQFSNSRSEMNVSTLELGDSALYLCASSPGVQGYGYTFGSGTRLTVV.

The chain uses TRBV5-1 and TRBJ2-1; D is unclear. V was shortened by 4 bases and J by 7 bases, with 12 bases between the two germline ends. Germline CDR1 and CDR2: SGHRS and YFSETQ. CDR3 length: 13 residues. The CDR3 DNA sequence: TGCGCCAGCAGCCCCGTGTCGGTAAATGAGCAGTTCTTC. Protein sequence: CASSPVSVNEQFF.

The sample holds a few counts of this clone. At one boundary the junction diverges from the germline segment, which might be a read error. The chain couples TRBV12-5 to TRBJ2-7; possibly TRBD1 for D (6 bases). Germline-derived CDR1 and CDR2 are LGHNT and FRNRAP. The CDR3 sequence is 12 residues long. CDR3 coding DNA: TGTGCTAGTGGTATAGCCGGACAGTTTTTGTCCTTC. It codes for CASGIAGQFLSF.

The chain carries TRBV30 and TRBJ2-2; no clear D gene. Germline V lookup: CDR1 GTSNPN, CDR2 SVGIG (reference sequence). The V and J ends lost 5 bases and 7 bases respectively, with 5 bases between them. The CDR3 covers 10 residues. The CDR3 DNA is TGTGCCTGGGGTCTCGGGGAGCTGTTTTTT. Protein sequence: CAWGLGELFF.

CDR3 nucleotide sequence: TGTGCCAGCAGAACCGGGACAGGGGGCTCACCCCTCCACTTT. Amino acid sequence: CASRTGTGGSPLHF. The V call is TRBV28, the J call TRBJ1-6, with 12 bases aligning to TRBD1. CDR3 length: 14 residues. Unmatched junction bases numbered 4, after V lost 6 bases and J lost 10 bases. CDR1 is MDHEN, CDR2 SYDVKM, per germline.

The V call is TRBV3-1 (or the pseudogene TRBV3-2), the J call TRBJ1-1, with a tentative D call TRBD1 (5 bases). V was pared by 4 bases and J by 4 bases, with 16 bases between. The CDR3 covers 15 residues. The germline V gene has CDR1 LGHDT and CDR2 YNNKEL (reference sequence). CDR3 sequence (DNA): TGTGCCAGCAGCCCCATCCTCACAGGAAGCACTGAAGCTTTCTTT. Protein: CASSPILTGSTEAFF.

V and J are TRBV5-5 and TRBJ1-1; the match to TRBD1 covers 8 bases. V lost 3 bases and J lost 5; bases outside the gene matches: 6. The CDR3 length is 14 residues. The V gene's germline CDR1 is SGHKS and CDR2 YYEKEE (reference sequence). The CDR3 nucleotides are TGTGCCAGCAGCTCAGGACAGGGCTGGACTGAAGCTTTCTTT. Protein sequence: CASSSGQGWTEAFF. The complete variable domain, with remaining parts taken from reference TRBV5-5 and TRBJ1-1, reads DAGVTQSPTHLIKTRGQQVTLRCSPISGHKSVSWYQQVLGQGPQFIFQYYEKEERGRGNFPDRFSARQFPNYSSELNVNALLLGDSALYLCASSSGQGWTEAFFGQGTRLTVV.

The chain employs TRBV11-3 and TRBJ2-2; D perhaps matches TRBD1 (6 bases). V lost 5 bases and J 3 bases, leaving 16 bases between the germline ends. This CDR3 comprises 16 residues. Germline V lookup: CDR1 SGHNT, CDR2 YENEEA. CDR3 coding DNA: TGTGCCAGCAGCCCTATACAGGGTTTACACACCGGGGAGCTGTTTTTT. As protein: CASSPIQGLHTGELFF.

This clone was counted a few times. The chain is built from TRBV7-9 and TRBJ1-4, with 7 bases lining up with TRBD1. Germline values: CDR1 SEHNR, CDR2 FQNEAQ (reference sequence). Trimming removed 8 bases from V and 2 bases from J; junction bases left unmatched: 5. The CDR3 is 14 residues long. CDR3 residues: CASGIRGTNEKLFF. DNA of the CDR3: TGTGCCAGCGGAATCAGGGGGACTAATGAAAAACTGTTTTTT.

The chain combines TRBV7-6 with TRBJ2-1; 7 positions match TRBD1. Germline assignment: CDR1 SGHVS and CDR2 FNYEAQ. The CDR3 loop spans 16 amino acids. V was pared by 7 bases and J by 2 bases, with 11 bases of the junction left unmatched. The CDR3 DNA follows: TGTGCCAGCACCCTTAGGGGGCAGACTACCTACAATGAGCAGTTCTTC. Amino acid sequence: CASTLRGQTTYNEQFF.

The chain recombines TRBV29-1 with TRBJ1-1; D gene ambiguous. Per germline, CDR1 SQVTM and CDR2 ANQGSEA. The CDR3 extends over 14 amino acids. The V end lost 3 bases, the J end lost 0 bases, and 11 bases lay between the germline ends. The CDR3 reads CSVDSNRMNTEAFF. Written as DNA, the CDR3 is TGCAGCGTTGATAGTAACAGAATGAACACTGAAGCTTTCTTT.

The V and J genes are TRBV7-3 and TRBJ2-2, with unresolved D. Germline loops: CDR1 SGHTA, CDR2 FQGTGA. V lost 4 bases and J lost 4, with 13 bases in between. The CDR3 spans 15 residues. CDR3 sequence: CASSSKSFGTGELFF. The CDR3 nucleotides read TGTGCCAGCAGCTCCAAGTCGTTCGGCACCGGGGAGCTGTTTTTT.

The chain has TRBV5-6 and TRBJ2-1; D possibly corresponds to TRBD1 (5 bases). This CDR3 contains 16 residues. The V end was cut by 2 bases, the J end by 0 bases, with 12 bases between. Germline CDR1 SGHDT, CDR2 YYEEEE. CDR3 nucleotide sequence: TGTGCCAGCAGCTTAATAGGGGCCTACTCCTACAATGAGCAGTTCTTC. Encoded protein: CASSLIGAYSYNEQFF.

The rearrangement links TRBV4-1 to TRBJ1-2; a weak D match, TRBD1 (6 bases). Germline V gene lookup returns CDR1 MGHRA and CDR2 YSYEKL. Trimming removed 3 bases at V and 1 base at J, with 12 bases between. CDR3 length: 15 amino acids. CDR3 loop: CASSQAGVYNYGYTF. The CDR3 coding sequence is TGCGCCAGCAGCCAGGCAGGGGTGTATAACTATGGCTACACCTTC.

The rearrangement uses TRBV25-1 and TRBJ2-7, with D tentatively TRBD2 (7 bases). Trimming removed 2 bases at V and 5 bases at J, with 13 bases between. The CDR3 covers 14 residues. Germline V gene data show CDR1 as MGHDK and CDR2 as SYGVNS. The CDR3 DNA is TGTGCCAGCAGTGAAGCGGGGGCAGGAAACGAGCAGTACTTC. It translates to CASSEAGAGNEQYF.

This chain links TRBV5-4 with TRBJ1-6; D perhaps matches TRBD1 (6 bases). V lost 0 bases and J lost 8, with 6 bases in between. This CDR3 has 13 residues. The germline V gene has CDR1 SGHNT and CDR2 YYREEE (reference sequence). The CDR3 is CASSLDRDSPLHF. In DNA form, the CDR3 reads TGTGCCAGCAGCTTGGACAGGGATTCACCCCTCCACTTT.

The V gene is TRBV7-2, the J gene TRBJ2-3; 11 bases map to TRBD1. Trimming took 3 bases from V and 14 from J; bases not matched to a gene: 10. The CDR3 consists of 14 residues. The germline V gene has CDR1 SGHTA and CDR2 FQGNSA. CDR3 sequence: CASSLGGLGQGGYF. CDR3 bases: TGTGCCAGCAGCTTGGGAGGGCTGGGACAGGGGGGGTATTTT.

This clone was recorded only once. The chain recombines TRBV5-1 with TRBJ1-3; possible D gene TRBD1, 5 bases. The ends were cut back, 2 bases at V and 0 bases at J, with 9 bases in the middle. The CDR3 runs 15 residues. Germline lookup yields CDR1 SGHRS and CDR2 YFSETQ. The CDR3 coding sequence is TGCGCCAGCAGCTTTGGGGCGAGCTCTGGAAACACCATATATTTT. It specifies CASSFGASSGNTIYF.

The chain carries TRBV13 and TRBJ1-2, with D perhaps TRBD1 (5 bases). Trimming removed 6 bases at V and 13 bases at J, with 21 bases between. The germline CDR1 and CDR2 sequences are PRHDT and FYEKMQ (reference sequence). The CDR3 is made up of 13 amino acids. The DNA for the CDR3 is TGTGCCAGCAGGCTAGACAGTACCATAATCCCCACCTTC. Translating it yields CASRLDSTIIPTF.

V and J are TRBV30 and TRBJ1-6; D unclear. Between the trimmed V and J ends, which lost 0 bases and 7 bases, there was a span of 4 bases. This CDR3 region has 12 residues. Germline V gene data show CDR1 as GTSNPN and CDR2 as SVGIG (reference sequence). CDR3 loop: CAWSVANSPLHF. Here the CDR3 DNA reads TGTGCCTGGAGTGTAGCCAATTCACCCCTCCACTTT.

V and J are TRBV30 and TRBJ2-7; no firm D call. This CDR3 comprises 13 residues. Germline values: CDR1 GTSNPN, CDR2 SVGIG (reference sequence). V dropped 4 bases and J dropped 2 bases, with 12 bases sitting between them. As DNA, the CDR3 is TGTGCCTGGACTACAGTCGAACCCTACGAGCAGTACTTC. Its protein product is CAWTTVEPYEQYF.